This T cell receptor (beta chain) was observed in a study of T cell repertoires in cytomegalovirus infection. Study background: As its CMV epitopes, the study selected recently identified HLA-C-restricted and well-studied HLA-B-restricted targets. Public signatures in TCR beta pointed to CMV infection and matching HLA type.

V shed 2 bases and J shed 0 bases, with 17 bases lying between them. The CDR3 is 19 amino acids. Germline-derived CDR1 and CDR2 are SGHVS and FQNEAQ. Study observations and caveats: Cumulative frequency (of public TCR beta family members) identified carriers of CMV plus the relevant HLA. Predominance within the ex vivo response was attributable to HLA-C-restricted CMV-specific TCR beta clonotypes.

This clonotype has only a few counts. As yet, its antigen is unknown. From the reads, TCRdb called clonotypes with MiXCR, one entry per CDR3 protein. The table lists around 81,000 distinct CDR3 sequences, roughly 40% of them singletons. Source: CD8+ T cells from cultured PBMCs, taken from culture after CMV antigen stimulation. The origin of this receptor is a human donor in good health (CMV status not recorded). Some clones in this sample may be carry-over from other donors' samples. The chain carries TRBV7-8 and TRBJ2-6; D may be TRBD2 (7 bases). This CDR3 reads CASSLFRAGAHSGANVLTF. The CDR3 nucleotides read TGTGCCAGCAGCTTATTTAGGGCGGGGGCCCACTCTGGGGCCAACGTCCTGACTTTC. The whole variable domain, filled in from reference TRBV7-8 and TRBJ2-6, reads GAGVSQSPRYKVAKRGQDVALRCDPISGHVSLFWYQQALGQGPEFLTYFQNEAQLDKSGLPSDRFFAERPEGSVSTLKIQRTQQEDSAVYLCASSLFRAGAHSGANVLTFGAGSRLTVL.